This TCR beta chain was recorded in a study of human T cells and chemical hapten exposure. This clonotype showed up just a few times. This sample's time point: pre-sensitization, week 0. Indicated treatment: therapeutic diphenylcyclopropenone sensitization with weekly scalp DPC. Trimming at V came to 1 base and at J to 1 base, leaving 2 bases not matched to a gene. The CDR3 covers 16 residues. Germline values: CDR1 SGHVS, CDR2 FQNEAQ. TCRdb re-derived calls from the RACE reads in MiXCR, one entry per CDR3 protein. Among around 92,000 distinct CDR3 sequences listed, 10% to 14% were seen once. The genes are TRBV7-8 and TRBJ2-3; 10 bases fit TRBD2. The receptor was isolated from a woman in her fifties or sixties with alopecia areata. Some clones in this sample may be carry-over from other donors' samples. The starting material was whole blood, obtained in connection with sensitization to the hapten diphenylcyclopropenone (DPC). DNA for the CDR3: TGTGCCAGCAGCTTAGTGAGCGGGGGGGGCACAGATACGCAGTATTTT. Protein product: CASSLVSGGGTDTQYF.